This record concerns one T cell receptor beta chain sequence. The antigen remains undetermined. With V trimmed by 10 bases and J by 1 base, 9 bases remained unmatched. This CDR3 contains 14 residues. Per germline, CDR1 KGHSH and CDR2 LQKENI. The entry originates in a study of cytotoxic CD8 clonotypes in ibrutinib-treated CLL. The data were produced by immunoSEQ multiplex PCR, yet TCRdb's version contains in-frame clones alone and is incomplete. In the table there are 140,000 to 150,000 clones, more than 75% of which are singletons. Study results and limitations: Baseline levels were approached again at progression, after clonality had risen at ibrutinib response.

The rearrangement joins TRBV18 to TRBJ2-5, with 7 bases matching TRBD1. This specimen consisted of PBMCs, obtained after 24 months of ibrutinib treatment. The TCR was taken from a human donor with chronic lymphocytic leukemia. The chain's CDR3 is CATTTTGVQETQYF. CDR3 DNA: TGTGCCACCACGACTACAGGGGTCCAAGAGACCCAGTACTTC.